The 9 T cell receptor beta chains below were found in one sample sequenced in a study of shared clonotypes between healthy human individuals. Measured with immunoSEQ multiplex PCR; TCRdb has only the in-frame clones, and not every one. The repertoire consists of roughly 1.4 million clones, with approximately 98.5% occurring once and the leading ten covering 0.36%. The sequenced sample consisted of naive CD4+ T cells sorted from blood. The subset is: CD45RA+ positively selected. All receptors come from a man between 25 and 39 years old in good health.

The chain couples TRBV6-1 to TRBJ2-5, with 8 bases matching TRBD2. Germline V gene data show CDR1 as MNHNS and CDR2 as SASEGT. The CDR3 totals 14 residues. V shed 6 bases and J 4 bases; nucleotides not matched to a gene: 7. The CDR3 here is CASSPRTSPETQYF. CDR3 nucleotide sequence: TGTGCCAGCAGCCCCAGGACTAGCCCAGAGACCCAGTACTTC.

The rearrangement links TRBV10-3 to TRBJ2-5, with a tentative D call TRBD1 (5 bases). The CDR3 consists of 12 residues. The V gene's germline CDR1 is ENHRY and CDR2 SYGVKD. The V end was cut by 5 bases, the J end by 5 bases, with 9 bases between. The CDR3 region has the DNA TGTGCCATCAGTAGGGGTCAGGAGACCCAGTACTTC. This codes for CAISRGQETQYF.

The chain employs TRBV28 and TRBJ1-1; D is unresolved. The germline gives CDR1 MDHEN, CDR2 SYDVKM. V lost 5 bases, J lost 1 base, and 17 bases lay in between. This CDR3 contains 16 residues. The DNA for the CDR3 is TGTGCCAGCAGTCATCCCCTCGGACGGCCGAACACTGAAGCTTTCTTT. Protein product: CASSHPLGRPNTEAFF.

This clone occurred once. Other DNA sequences of this sample code for an identical CDR3. This sequence joins TRBV15 and TRBJ2-7; D unresolved. The germline V and J ends were trimmed by 1 base and 2 bases, with 9 bases remaining between them. Germline V gene lookup returns CDR1 LNHNV and CDR2 YYDKDF (reference sequence). The CDR3 contains 14 residues. CDR3 sequence (DNA): TGTGCCACCAGCAGAGGCGGCAGTACCTACGAGCAGTACTTC. This translates into CATSRGGSTYEQYF.

V gene TRBV5-1 combines with J gene TRBJ2-6, with TRBD1 as a possible D gene (6 bases). Looked up from germline, CDR1 is SGHRS and CDR2 is YFSETQ. The CDR3 loop spans 15 amino acids. Trimming took off 6 bases at V and 0 bases at J, with 10 bases between the two ends. The DNA for the CDR3 is TGCGCCAGCATTGACAGGAGCTCTGGGGCCAACGTCCTGACTTTC. Translation gives CASIDRSSGANVLTF.

The chain recombines TRBV7-9 with TRBJ2-5; no firm D call. This CDR3 spans 15 amino acids. Trimming left V 0 bases short and J 2 bases short, with 10 bases between. The germline V gene encodes CDR1 SEHNR and CDR2 FQNEAQ (reference sequence). CDR3 bases: TGTGCCAGCAGCTTAGCGCATGGCGCACAAGAGACCCAGTACTTC. This gives the protein CASSLAHGAQETQYF.

This chain joins TRBV19 and TRBJ2-1; a possible D gene is TRBD2 (7 bases). Looked up from germline, CDR1 is LNHDA and CDR2 is SQIVND (reference sequence). This CDR3 has 15 amino acids. V lost 0 bases, J lost 5 bases, and 11 bases lay in between. CDR3 region: CASSIERGLDNEQFF. Written as DNA, the CDR3 is TGTGCCAGTAGTATAGAGCGGGGGCTGGACAATGAGCAGTTCTTC.

The chain couples TRBV5-1 to TRBJ2-1, with 12 bases lining up with TRBD2. The V gene's germline CDR1 is SGHRS and CDR2 YFSETQ. The CDR3 sequence is 15 residues long. Trimming cost V 4 bases and J 11 bases; bases outside gene matches: 10. The CDR3, as DNA: TGCGCCAGCAGCGAGGGACTAGCGGGTGCCCCTCAGCAGTTCTTC. Protein sequence: CASSEGLAGAPQQFF.

The rearrangement links TRBV18 to TRBJ1-1, with D perhaps TRBD1 (5 bases). This CDR3 comprises 14 residues. Germline values: CDR1 KGHSH, CDR2 LQKENI. Trimming shortened V by 3 bases and J by 3 bases, and 11 bases separated the two germline ends. The CDR3 protein is CASSPTVFDTEAFF. The CDR3 bases are TGTGCCAGCTCACCGACAGTTTTCGACACTGAAGCTTTCTTT.